This entry features one T cell receptor (beta chain) sequence. These data belong to a study of blood T cell repertoires in COVID-19. Germline lookup yields CDR1 SEHNR and CDR2 FQNEAQ (reference sequence). The CDR3 spans 15 residues. V gave up 2 bases and J gave up 8 bases; unmatched junction bases: 5. The method was immunoSEQ multiplex PCR; TCRdb's version includes in-frame clones alone and lacks a portion of them. The table records approximately 88,000 clones, more than 65% of them present only once. The receptor's source is a man aged 65 to 79 with COVID-19, enrolled during active disease. The sequenced material came from peripheral blood. The gene calls are TRBV7-9 and TRBJ2-2; 10 bases line up with TRBD2. The CDR3 region has the DNA TGTGCCAGCAGCTTACTAGCGGGGGTCTCGGGGGAGCTGTTTTTT. Translated, it gives CASSLLAGVSGELFF.